The entry below describes one TCR beta chain. No cognate antigen has been identified for it. Qualities for individual bases were not recorded, and no much larger clone is one base off. This record comes from a study of cytomegalovirus exposure and HLA in healthy donors (dated by TCRdb to 2017 to 2019). About the investigation overall: According to a later analysis, the roughly 120 validation repertoires were produced on the same platform as the roughly 720 repertoires of the first cohort. The study aimed to test whether signatures of past pathogen exposure could be identified by cataloging public T cell receptors. Along with the roughly 710-subject first cohort, a separate validation cohort of over 90 different subjects was used. The study combined high-throughput TCR immunosequencing, statistical association of individual TCRs with disease status, and machine learning to predict cytomegalovirus infection status. Broader findings and caveats from the paper: In a later analysis, TCRs clustered in the first cohort were found to also tend to co-occur in the approximately 120 validation repertoires, with 90% to 95% of cluster scores above 0. The study listed 170 or so TCR beta chains as associated with cytomegalovirus. The authors suggested that the approach could potentially be extended to other disease states and immunological phenotypes. The classifier was reported to diagnose cytomegalovirus status with high specificity and sensitivity in both the original and validation cohorts. A later analysis had no HLA typing for the validation cohort, so co-occurrence there was scored across all 130 or so repertoires. In vitro tests confirmed that three of the cytomegalovirus-associated TCR beta chains recognize cytomegalovirus antigens. Across donors, most TCR sequences were observed very rarely, whereas some public TCRs were present in many individuals.

Libraries were prepared through the immunoSEQ multiplex PCR assay. Per the source publication's procedure: A statistical classification framework was built to diagnose cytomegalovirus status from the catalog of TCR beta chain sequences. In its TCRdb copy, this immuneACCESS table keeps in-frame sequences only and misses some clones. Where compared with another copy, unresolved V genes explain less than half of these, and the others have no known cause. The V and J calls and clone size are taken from that table; D and trimming were inferred from the DNA. The sample has 250,000 to 300,000 clones on record, around 91% of them singletons. The biggest ten clones account for less than 0.4% of the sample. The donors were included in the validation cohort of roughly 130 subjects, a group kept apart from the approximately 700-subject first cohort. The sequenced sample consisted of PBMCs. This sequence originates from a woman between 18 and 29 years old in good health and CMV-seronegative.

The CDR3 protein is CASSFLPNSPLHF. The sequence in DNA is TGTGCCAGCAGCTTTCTCCCCAATTCACCCCTCCACTTT. The rearrangement combines TRBV11-3 with TRBJ1-6; no D gene can be assigned with confidence. The germline V gene specifies SGHNT as CDR1 and YENEEA as CDR2. V was cut back by 3 bases and J by 7 bases, leaving a gap of 7 bases between them. The CDR3 goes from the cysteine to the phenylalanine over 13 residues. Only the CDR3 region is kept as DNA, spanning 39 bases read in frame from base 1.